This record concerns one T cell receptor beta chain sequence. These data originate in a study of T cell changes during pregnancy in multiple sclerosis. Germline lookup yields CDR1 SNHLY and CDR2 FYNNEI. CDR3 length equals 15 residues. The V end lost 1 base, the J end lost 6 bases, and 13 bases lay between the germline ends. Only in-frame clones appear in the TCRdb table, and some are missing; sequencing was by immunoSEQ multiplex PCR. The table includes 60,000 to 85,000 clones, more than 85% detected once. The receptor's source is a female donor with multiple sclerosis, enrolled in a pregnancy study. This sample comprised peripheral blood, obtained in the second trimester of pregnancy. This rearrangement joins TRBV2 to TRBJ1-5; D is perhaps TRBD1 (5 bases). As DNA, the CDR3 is TGTGCCAGCAGTGAAGAGGGGCCGGGACTTCAGCCCCAGCATTTT. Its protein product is CASSEEGPGLQPQHF. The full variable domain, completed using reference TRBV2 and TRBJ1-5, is EPEVTQTPSHQVTQMGQEVILRCVPISNHLYFYWYRQILGQKVEFLVSFYNNEISEKSEIFDDQFSVERPDGSNFTLKIRSTKLEDSAMYFCASSEEGPGLQPQHFGDGTRLSIL.